Shown below are 13 T cell receptor beta chains from a single sample sequenced in a study of cytomegalovirus exposure and HLA in healthy donors. The PCR had 60 Vbeta and 13 Jbeta primers. Sequencing was performed with immunoSEQ multiplex PCR; in TCRdb, only in-frame clones are kept and a portion is missing. This listing includes about 130,000 clones. The sequenced material came from PBMCs. Source of these receptors: a man aged 18 to 30 in good health and CMV-seronegative.

The chain links TRBV19 to TRBJ2-7, with D perhaps TRBD1 (5 bases). CDR3 length: 13 residues. Per the germline V gene, CDR1 is LNHDA and CDR2 is SQIVND (reference sequence). V shed 3 bases and J shed 0 bases, with 6 bases lying between them. The CDR3 here is CASSMTVSYEQYF. The CDR3 DNA follows: TGTGCCAGTAGTATGACAGTCTCCTACGAGCAGTACTTC.

This rearrangement joins TRBV30 to TRBJ2-7, with D perhaps TRBD2 (6 bases). Germline lookup yields CDR1 GTSNPN and CDR2 SVGIG (reference sequence). The CDR3 covers 12 residues. The germline V and J ends were trimmed by 4 bases and 6 bases, with 13 bases remaining between them. In nucleotides, the CDR3 is TGTGCCTGGAAAGGCGGGATGGGCGAGCAGTACTTC. Protein product: CAWKGGMGEQYF.

The chain has TRBV25-1 and TRBJ1-6; tentative D call: TRBD1 (6 bases). The germline V and J ends were trimmed by 4 bases and 7 bases, with 17 bases remaining between them. Germline V gene sequence: CDR1 MGHDK, CDR2 SYGVNS. This CDR3 spans 16 amino acids. This chain's CDR3 is CASSVRDTLRNSPLHF. As DNA, the CDR3 is TGTGCCAGCAGTGTCCGGGACACCCTACGGAATTCACCCCTCCACTTT.

The chain joins TRBV28 to TRBJ1-2; no clear D. This CDR3 contains 14 residues. The ends were cut back, 7 bases at V and 5 bases at J, with 17 bases in the middle. Germline assignment: CDR1 MDHEN and CDR2 SYDVKM. In nucleotides, the CDR3 is TGTGCCAGCAATTATGGCCCGACATTATATGGCTACACCTTC. Translation: CASNYGPTLYGYTF.

The V and J genes are TRBV27 and TRBJ2-3; 14 bases align to TRBD2. This CDR3 comprises 19 residues. Germline trimming cut 6 bases from V and 3 bases from J; bases unmatched to any gene: 14. CDR1 and CDR2 from the germline V gene are MNHEY and SMNVEV (reference sequence). The CDR3 DNA sequence: TGTGCCAGCAGCTTACTCGGACTAGCGGGGGGAAGTAGGACAGATACGCAGTATTTT. This encodes CASSLLGLAGGSRTDTQYF.

This sequence joins TRBV19 and TRBJ1-5; TRBD1 agrees at 10 bases. The CDR3 runs 15 residues. With 8 bases clipped from V and 0 bases from J, the junction kept 4 bases outside the gene matches. Looked up from germline, CDR1 is LNHDA and CDR2 is SQIVND (reference sequence). The CDR3 sequence is CASDRDRGSNQPQHF. The DNA for the CDR3 is TGTGCCAGTGACAGGGACAGGGGTAGCAATCAGCCCCAGCATTTT. Based on the CDR3 plus reference TRBV19 and TRBJ1-5, the full variable domain is DGGITQSPKYLFRKEGQNVTLSCEQNLNHDAMYWYRQDPGQGLRLIYYSQIVNDFQKGDIAEGYSVSREKKESFPLTVTSAQKNPTAFYLCASDRDRGSNQPQHFGDGTRLSIL.

The chain is built from TRBV30 and TRBJ1-5; tentative D call: TRBD1 (5 bases). There are 12 residues in the CDR3. Germline loops: CDR1 GTSNPN, CDR2 SVGIG (reference sequence). The ends were cut back, 7 bases at V and 6 bases at J, with 13 bases in the middle. CDR3 DNA sequence: TGTGCCTACGCTAGGGGTAGTCAGCCCCAGCATTTT. Its protein is CAYARGSQPQHF. The complete variable domain, with remaining parts taken from reference TRBV30 and TRBJ1-5, reads SQTIHQWPATLVQPVGSPLSLECTVEGTSNPNLYWYRQAAGRGLQLLFYSVGIGQISSEVPQNLSASRPQDRQFILSSKKLLLSDSGFYLCAYARGSQPQHFGDGTRLSIL.

A remark on this clone: The same CDR3 can be traced to other DNA sequences in this sample. V is TRBV5-1 and J is TRBJ1-6; D possibly corresponds to TRBD1 (6 bases). CDR3 length equals 16 residues. Germline CDR1 is SGHRS and CDR2 is YFSETQ. V was pared by 4 bases and J by 2 bases, with 13 bases between. The CDR3 DNA is TGCGCCAGCAGCGAACAGGGTATGGCCTATAATTCACCCCTCCACTTT. Translating it yields CASSEQGMAYNSPLHF. Based on the CDR3 plus reference TRBV5-1 and TRBJ1-6, the full variable domain is KAGVTQTPRYLIKTRGQQVTLSCSPISGHRSVSWYQQTPGQGLQFLFEYFSETQRNKGNFPGRFSGRQFSNSRSEMNVSTLELGDSALYLCASSEQGMAYNSPLHFGNGTRLTVT.

The V call is TRBV27, the J call TRBJ2-7; D is uncertain. CDR1 MNHEY and CDR2 SMNVEV come from the germline V gene (reference sequence). This CDR3 is 11 amino acids long. Trimming shortened V by 9 bases and J by 2 bases, and 8 bases separated the two germline ends. The CDR3 reads CARTTTYEQYF. The CDR3 DNA sequence: TGTGCCAGGACAACCACCTACGAGCAGTACTTC.

V usage is TRBV7-9 and J usage is TRBJ1-6; 7 bases agree with TRBD1. This CDR3 has 15 residues. J was trimmed by 8 bases and V by 5 bases; bases with no gene match: 9. Germline CDR1 reads SEHNR; CDR2 reads FQNEAQ (reference sequence). CDR3 residues: CASSIRQGMDSPLHF. DNA of the CDR3: TGTGCCAGCAGCATAAGACAGGGAATGGATTCACCCCTCCACTTT. The full variable domain, its missing parts supplied by reference TRBV7-9 and TRBJ1-6, is DTGVSQNPRHKITKRGQNVTFRCDPISEHNRLYWYRQTLGQGPEFLTYFQNEAQLEKSRLLSDRFSAERPKGSFSTLEIQRTEQGDSAMYLCASSIRQGMDSPLHFGNGTRLTVT.

This chain connects TRBV5-1 to TRBJ1-2, with TRBD1 matching over 8 bases. Germline values: CDR1 SGHRS, CDR2 YFSETQ. The length of the CDR3 is 13 residues. The J segment lost 6 bases and the V segment lost 5 bases, leaving 6 bases of the junction unmatched. CDR3 sequence: CASRADRDHGYTF. The CDR3 DNA sequence: TGCGCCAGCAGGGCGGACAGGGATCATGGCTACACCTTC.

The chain couples TRBV11-2 to TRBJ1-2; 8 bases map to TRBD1. CDR1 and CDR2 from the germline V gene are SGHAT and FQNNGV. The CDR3 covers 15 residues. The junction had 7 bases not matched to a gene; V was cut back by 3 bases and J by 4 bases. The CDR3 DNA is TGTGCCAGCAGCTTTCCAGGGGGCCCACTCTATGGCTACACCTTC. Residues: CASSFPGGPLYGYTF.

The chain combines TRBV13 with TRBJ2-5; unclear D gene. The germline V and J ends were trimmed by 5 bases and 2 bases, with 3 bases remaining between them. CDR3 length: 11 amino acids. Germline assignment: CDR1 PRHDT and CDR2 FYEKMQ (reference sequence). For the CDR3, the DNA is TGTGCCAGCAGCCGTCAAGAGACCCAGTACTTC. Its translation is CASSRQETQYF.